The clone carrying this T cell receptor beta chain has a handful of counts. Its antigen is currently unknown. A sort by CD45RO/CCR7/CD25/CD127/CD95/CD27 yielded CD4+ naive, central memory, regulatory and stem cell-like memory cells. Isolated RNA was reverse transcribed in full, so expressed TCRB transcripts were sequenced. Profiling relied on immunoSEQ multiplex PCR, and the TCRdb table lists in-frame clones only, not all of them. The table includes over 100,000 clones, around 40% detected once. The germline CDR1 and CDR2 sequences are GTSNPN and SVGIG (reference sequence). This CDR3 has 13 amino acids. V was clipped by 4 bases and J by 3 bases; unmatched bases: 4. The sample comes from a study of beta chain features in type 1 diabetes. Whole-study findings and limits: The naive, central memory and Treg TCRB repertoires looked more alike in patients than they did in healthy donors. Moderate but significant shortening of TCRB CDR3s was recorded in all four CD4+ subsets from Type 1 diabetes patients. Cells that show high TCR expression could be over-represented by cDNA sequencing.

The receptor's source is a woman aged 18-29 years in good health. The chain is built from TRBV30 and TRBJ2-3; TRBD1 matches at 7 bases. Sequences were obtained from stem cell memory CD4+ T cells from blood. The CDR3 protein is CAWMDRRTDTQYF. In nucleotides, the CDR3 is TGTGCCTGGATGGACAGGAGAACAGATACGCAGTATTTT.